This paragraph reports one T cell receptor beta chain. Its specificity is unknown. The data derive from a study of T cells in tuberculosis. Study results and caveats: Selection depended on which cryopreserved specimens were available.

Sequencing used immunoSEQ multiplex PCR; TCRdb keeps in-frame clones, though not all of them. Here the sample spans about 23,000 clones, roughly 95% being singletons. This CDR3 spans 17 amino acids. Germline V gives CDR1 SGDLS, CDR2 YYNGEE. Losses at the gene ends were 4 bases for V and 6 bases for J; bases not matched to a gene: 16. The chain employs TRBV9 and TRBJ1-1; 9 nucleotides line up with TRBD1. The sample comprised PBMCs. The receptor's source is a donor between 10 and 29 years old with latent tuberculosis or without tuberculosis infection. The CDR3 DNA follows: TGTGCCAGCAGCAAAGGGACAGGGTACCCGATTGGCGCTGAAGCTTTCTTT. It codes for CASSKGTGYPIGAEAFF.